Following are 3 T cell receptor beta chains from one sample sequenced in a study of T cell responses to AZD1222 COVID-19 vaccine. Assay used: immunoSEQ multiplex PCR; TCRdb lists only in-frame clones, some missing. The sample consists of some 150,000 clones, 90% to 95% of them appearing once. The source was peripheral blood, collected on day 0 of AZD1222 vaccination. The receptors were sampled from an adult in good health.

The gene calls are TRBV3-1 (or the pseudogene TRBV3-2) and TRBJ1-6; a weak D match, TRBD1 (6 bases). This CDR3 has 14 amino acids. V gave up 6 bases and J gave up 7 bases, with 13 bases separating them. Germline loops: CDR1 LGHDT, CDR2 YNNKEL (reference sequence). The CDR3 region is CASSPGQTNSPLHF. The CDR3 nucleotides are TGTGCCAGCAGTCCTGGACAGACCAATTCACCCCTCCACTTT.

DNA of the CDR3: TGTGCCAGCAGCTTAGAGGTGGGGCGGGATTCACCCCTCCACTTT. Amino acid sequence: CASSLEVGRDSPLHF. This chain uses TRBV7-2 with TRBJ1-6; tentative D call: TRBD1 (5 bases). From germline, CDR1 is SGHTA and CDR2 FQGNSA. V was trimmed by 1 base and J by 8 bases, leaving 12 bases between them. This CDR3 has 15 amino acids.

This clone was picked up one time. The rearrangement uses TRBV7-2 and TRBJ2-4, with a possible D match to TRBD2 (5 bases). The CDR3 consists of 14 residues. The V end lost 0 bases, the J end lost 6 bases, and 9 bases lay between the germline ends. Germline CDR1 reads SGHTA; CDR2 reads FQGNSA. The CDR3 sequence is CASSLAGVPNIQYF. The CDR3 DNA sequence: TGTGCCAGCAGCTTAGCGGGAGTCCCAAACATTCAGTACTTC. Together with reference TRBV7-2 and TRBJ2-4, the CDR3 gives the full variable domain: GAGVSQSPSNKVTEKGKDVELRCDPISGHTALYWYRQSLGQGLEFLIYFQGNSAPDKSGLPSDRFSAERTGGSVSTLTIQRTQQEDSAVYLCASSLAGVPNIQYFGAGTRLSVL.